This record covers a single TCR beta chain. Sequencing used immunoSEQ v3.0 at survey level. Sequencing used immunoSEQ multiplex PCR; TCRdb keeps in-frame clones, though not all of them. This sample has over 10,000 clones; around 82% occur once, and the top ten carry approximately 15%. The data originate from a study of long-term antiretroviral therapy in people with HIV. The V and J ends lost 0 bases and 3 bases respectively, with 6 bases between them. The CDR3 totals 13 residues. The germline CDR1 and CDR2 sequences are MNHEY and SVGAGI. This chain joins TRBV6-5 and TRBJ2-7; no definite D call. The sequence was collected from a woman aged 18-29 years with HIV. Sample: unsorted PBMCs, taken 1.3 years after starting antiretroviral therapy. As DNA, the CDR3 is TGTGCCAGCAGTTACTCAGACGGCTACGAGCAGTACTTC. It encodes CASSYSDGYEQYF.